Here is one TCR beta chain with its context. The antigen is unknown. Germline V gene data show CDR1 as SEHNR and CDR2 as FQNEAQ (reference sequence). Trimming pared 4 bases from V and 5 bases from J, leaving 6 bases between. The CDR3 length is 12 residues. This sample was taken from a study of CD8+ T cells in alopecia areata. Study-level information: Treated patients were dosed with oral tofacitinib, taking 5 to 10 mg twice daily. Dosing spanned 6 to 18 months on tofacitinib, then 6 months off drug.

The study's findings and limits: Lesional scalp, notably in alopecia totalis/universalis, had clonality above that of normal scalp. Against the mouse data, patients shared TCRs less clearly, possibly for HLA reasons.

Reverse transcribed after extraction, RNA yielded cDNA as the sequencing template. TCRdb's table, derived via immunoSEQ multiplex PCR, lists solely in-frame clones and lacks some. This sample has under 250,000 clones, with around 62% found just once. Here the sequenced sample was CD4+ T cells sorted from blood, taken at week 0. The rearrangement joins TRBV7-9 to TRBJ1-5; D is ambiguous. The receptor was isolated from a human donor with alopecia areata. The CDR3, as DNA: TGTGCCAGCAGCTCCGTGGATCAGCCCCAGCATTTT. The encoded protein is CASSSVDQPQHF. Drawing the rest from reference TRBV7-9 and TRBJ1-5, the complete variable domain is DTGVSQNPRHKITKRGQNVTFRCDPISEHNRLYWYRQTLGQGPEFLTYFQNEAQLEKSRLLSDRFSAERPKGSFSTLEIQRTEQGDSAMYLCASSSVDQPQHFGDGTRLSIL.